Here is one TCR beta chain with its context. Unmatched junction bases numbered 4, after V lost 2 bases and J lost 5 bases. The CDR3 loop spans 15 amino acids. Germline CDR1 reads SGHDT; CDR2 reads YYEEEE. TCRdb's copy holds only in-frame clones and misses some; the assay was immunoSEQ multiplex PCR. In the table there are 50,000 or so clones, roughly 93% of which are singletons. This record belongs to a study of graft-versus-host responses after intestinal transplantation. Source: PBMCs, taken about 800 days after a first intestinal transplant, on the day of a second. The rearrangement joins TRBV5-6 to TRBJ2-1, with 10 nucleotides matching TRBD2. The sequence was obtained from a human patient who received an intestinal transplant, so some T cells may come from the graft donor. CDR3 amino acids: CASSFGTSANNEQFF. The DNA of the CDR3 is TGTGCCAGCAGCTTCGGGACTAGCGCGAACAATGAGCAGTTCTTC.